Detailed here is one T cell receptor (beta chain). Its antigen is unknown. The CDR3 loop spans 12 amino acids. From germline, CDR1 is SGHVS and CDR2 FQNEAQ. J gave up 11 bases and V 5 bases, and 5 bases lay outside the gene matches. A multiplex PCR was run with 60 Vbeta primers and 13 Jbeta primers. The table came from immunoSEQ multiplex PCR; TCRdb's copy has only in-frame clones and leaves some out. The data hold 160,000 or so clones, with 71% observed a single time. The entry originates in a study of cytomegalovirus exposure and HLA in healthy donors. Study context: Samples from HLA-typed donors yielded around 85 million unique TCRs in an early data release.

General observations from the study: Cytomegalovirus-associated TCR beta chains were listed, numbering around 150. The authors later linked a missense DCLRE1C variant to TCR beta V- and J-gene trimming. HLA allele associations emerged for fewer than 20,000 TCR beta sequences in a later analysis, at 0.05 false discovery rate.

The TCR sequence derives from a woman aged 25 to 45 in good health and CMV-seronegative. The chain links TRBV7-8 to TRBJ1-1, with TRBD1 identical over 10 bases. The sequenced sample consisted of PBMCs. The CDR3 is CASSEDRGLAFF. CDR3 nucleotides: TGTGCCAGCAGCGAGGACAGGGGGTTGGCTTTCTTT.